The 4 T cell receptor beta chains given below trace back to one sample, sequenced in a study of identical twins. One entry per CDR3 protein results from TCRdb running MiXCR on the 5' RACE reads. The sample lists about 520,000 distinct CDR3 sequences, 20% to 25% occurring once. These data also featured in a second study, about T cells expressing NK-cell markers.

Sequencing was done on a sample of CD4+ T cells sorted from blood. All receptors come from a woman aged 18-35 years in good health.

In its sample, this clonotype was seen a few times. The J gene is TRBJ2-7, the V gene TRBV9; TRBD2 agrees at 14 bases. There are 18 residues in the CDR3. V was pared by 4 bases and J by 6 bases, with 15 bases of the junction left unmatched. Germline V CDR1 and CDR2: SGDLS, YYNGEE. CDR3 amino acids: CASSLGLAGENHFSEQYF. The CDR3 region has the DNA TGTGCCAGCAGCCTGGGACTAGCGGGGGAAAATCACTTTTCCGAGCAGTACTTC.

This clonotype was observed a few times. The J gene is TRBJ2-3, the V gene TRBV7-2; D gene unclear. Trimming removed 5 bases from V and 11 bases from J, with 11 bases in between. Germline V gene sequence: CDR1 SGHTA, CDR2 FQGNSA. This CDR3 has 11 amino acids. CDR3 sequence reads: CASSPGPRQYF. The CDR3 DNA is TGTGCCAGCAGCCCGGGCCCAAGGCAGTATTTT.

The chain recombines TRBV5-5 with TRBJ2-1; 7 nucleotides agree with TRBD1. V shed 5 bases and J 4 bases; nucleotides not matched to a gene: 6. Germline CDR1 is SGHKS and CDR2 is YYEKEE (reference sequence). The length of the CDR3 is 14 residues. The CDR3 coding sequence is TGTGCCAGCAGTTGGACAGGAGCTTACAATGAGCAGTTCTTC. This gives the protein CASSWTGAYNEQFF. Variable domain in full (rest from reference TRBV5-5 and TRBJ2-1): DAGVTQSPTHLIKTRGQQVTLRCSPISGHKSVSWYQQVLGQGPQFIFQYYEKEERGRGNFPDRFSARQFPNYSSELNVNALLLGDSALYLCASSWTGAYNEQFFGPGTRLTVL.

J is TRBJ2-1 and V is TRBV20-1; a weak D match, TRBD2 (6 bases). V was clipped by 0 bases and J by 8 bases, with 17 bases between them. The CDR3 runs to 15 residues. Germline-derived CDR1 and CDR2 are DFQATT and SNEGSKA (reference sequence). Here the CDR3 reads CSARDPSVTGDEQFF. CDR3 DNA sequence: TGCAGTGCTAGAGATCCGAGCGTAACGGGGGATGAGCAGTTCTTC.